In its sample, the clone carrying this T cell receptor beta chain was seen a few times. The antigen is undetermined. This specimen belongs to a study of T cell responses to AZD1222 COVID-19 vaccine. Regarding the study as a whole: Spike-specific TCR breadth and depth both grew after two AZD1222 doses.

The repertoire was sequenced with immunoSEQ multiplex PCR; TCRdb's copy has only in-frame clones and lacks some. The sample has around 170,000 clones; around 93% are singletons. Source: peripheral blood, taken on day 0 of AZD1222 vaccination. The origin of this receptor is an adult in good health.

CDR3 protein: CASSLLEAFF. In DNA, the CDR3 is TGTGCCAGCAGCCTCCTTGAAGCTTTCTTT. This sequence joins TRBV3-1 (or the pseudogene TRBV3-2) and TRBJ1-1; D gene uncertain. V was trimmed by 4 bases and J by 7 bases, leaving 4 bases between them. The CDR3 length is 10 residues. CDR1 and CDR2 from the germline V gene are LGHDT and YNNKEL (reference sequence).